Listed here is a single T cell receptor (beta chain). V lost 5 bases, J lost 5 bases, and 7 bases stayed unmatched. Germline V CDR1 and CDR2: SGHTA, FQGNSA. The CDR3 consists of 14 residues. The data are from a study of blood T cell repertoires in COVID-19. Study summary: Material from acute and convalescent COVID-19 was sourced from the United States, Italy and Spain. PBMCs, B-cell-depleted T cells, or T cells provided the cDNA or gDNA that made up the material.

Per the original data handling: Nucleated cell counts were estimated from reference gene primer amplification. Produced via immunoSEQ multiplex PCR; TCRdb's table is partial and in-frame only. D and trimming were read from the DNA, whereas the V and J calls and clone size are those reported in that table. The data contain around 280,000 clones, around 90% of them singletons. This receptor was identified in a woman between 45 and 60 years old who had recovered from COVID-19. Material: peripheral blood. This chain links TRBV7-2 with TRBJ2-5, with TRBD1 identical over 8 bases. Written as DNA, the CDR3 is TGTGCCAGCAGCCGTACAGGGGGTGGGGAGACCCAGTACTTC. Protein sequence: CASSRTGGGETQYF.